Below are 24 T cell receptor beta chains sequenced from a single sample in a study of memory CD8 T cells in hepatitis C reinfection. As for time point: peak reinfection, 3 to 8 weeks after reinfection detection. No in vitro expansion preceded TCR sequencing of the sorted cells. The method was immunoSEQ multiplex PCR; TCRdb's version includes in-frame clones alone and lacks a portion of them. Of under 50,000 clones detected, roughly 90% appear once; the ten largest clones hold 0.95% to 1.5%. Sequences were obtained from naive CD8+ T cells sorted from blood. The receptors stem from a man younger than 35 with hepatitis C virus infection.

This clone was detected once. The V gene is TRBV19, the J gene TRBJ2-3, with TRBD2 identical over 7 bases. The CDR3 is 13 amino acids. Germline loops: CDR1 LNHDA, CDR2 SQIVND (reference sequence). The trim removed 7 bases at V and 5 bases at J, leaving 6 bases unmatched. The CDR3 protein is CASMKRGGDTQYF. As DNA, the CDR3 is TGTGCCAGTATGAAGCGGGGTGGAGATACGCAGTATTTT.

This clone was recorded only once. The rearrangement links TRBV27 to TRBJ1-5; TRBD1 agrees at 7 bases. The CDR3 spans 14 residues. V shed 6 bases and J 5 bases; nucleotides not matched to a gene: 7. Germline V gene lookup returns CDR1 MNHEY and CDR2 SMNVEV (reference sequence). The CDR3 DNA sequence: TGTGCCAGCAGCGGGACAGCTCAACATCAGCCCCAGCATTTT. Residues: CASSGTAQHQPQHF.

The chain joins TRBV21-1 to TRBJ1-1; the table assigns TRBD1, which was not confirmed against the DNA. TRBV21-1 is listed as a pseudogene. The CDR3 contains 16 residues. CDR3 DNA: TGTGCCAGCAGCAACCTTGACAGGGAAGGGGGCACTGAAGCTTTCTTT. Protein: CASSNLDREGGTEAFF.

CDR3 nucleotides: TGTGCCAGCAGCTCTAGGGGACAGGGGGCGAACGAGCAGTACGTC. Translated, it gives CASSSRGQGANEQYV. The chain uses TRBV13 and TRBJ2-7; TRBD1 aligns across 12 bases. Germline V gene lookup returns CDR1 PRHDT and CDR2 FYEKMQ (reference sequence). There are 15 residues in the CDR3. Germline trimming cut 4 bases from V and 5 bases from J; bases unmatched to any gene: 6.

J is TRBJ2-3 and V is TRBV28; weak D call: TRBD1 (6 bases). Germline CDR1 reads MDHEN; CDR2 reads SYDVKM. Trimming removed 2 bases at V and 2 bases at J, with 8 bases between. This CDR3 has 14 residues. Here the CDR3 DNA reads TGTGCCAGCAGTTTAAACAGGGCCACAGATACGCAGTATTTT. It is translated as CASSLNRATDTQYF.

The J gene is TRBJ2-6, the V gene TRBV7-9; possibly TRBD2 for D (6 bases). Trimming cost V 5 bases and J 8 bases, with 10 bases left between them. Germline V gene data show CDR1 as SEHNR and CDR2 as FQNEAQ (reference sequence). The CDR3 has 13 amino acids. This chain's CDR3 is CASSPGLSNVLTF. DNA of the CDR3: TGTGCCAGCAGCCCGGGACTGTCCAACGTCCTGACTTTC.

V usage is TRBV5-8 and J usage is TRBJ2-2; possibly TRBD2 for D (5 bases). With 4 bases removed from V and 5 bases from J, the gap between germline ends came to 12 bases. This CDR3 has 14 residues. The germline V gene has CDR1 SGHTS and CDR2 YDEGEE. In DNA, the CDR3 is TGTGCCAGCAGCCCGAGGGTTCAGACCGGGGAGCTGTTTTTT. Translated: CASSPRVQTGELFF.

The rearrangement links TRBV19 to TRBJ2-2; D perhaps matches TRBD1 (6 bases). The CDR3 is 17 amino acids. The V and J ends lost 4 bases and 6 bases respectively, with 21 bases between them. The germline V gene has CDR1 LNHDA and CDR2 SQIVND (reference sequence). CDR3 nucleotides: TGTGCCAGTAGTACACCCCGGGACAAATTTTCGTCCGGGGAGCTGTTTTTT. The encoded protein is CASSTPRDKFSSGELFF. Full variable domain (missing parts from reference TRBV19 and TRBJ2-2): DGGITQSPKYLFRKEGQNVTLSCEQNLNHDAMYWYRQDPGQGLRLIYYSQIVNDFQKGDIAEGYSVSREKKESFPLTVTSAQKNPTAFYLCASSTPRDKFSSGELFFGEGSRLTVL.

The rearrangement uses TRBV18 and TRBJ2-7; 8 bases are a match to TRBD1. The CDR3 has 14 residues. Germline lookup yields CDR1 KGHSH and CDR2 LQKENI. V shed 0 bases, J shed 6 bases, and the junction held 4 bases outside the gene matches. The CDR3 sequence: CASSPPRGRGEQYF. The DNA of the CDR3 is TGTGCCAGCTCACCACCCAGGGGGCGCGGCGAGCAGTACTTC. The full variable domain, its missing parts supplied by reference TRBV18 and TRBJ2-7, is NAGVMQNPRHLVRRRGQEARLRCSPMKGHSHVYWYRQLPEEGLKFMVYLQKENIIDESGMPKERFSAEFPKEGPSILRIQQVVRGDSAAYFCASSPPRGRGEQYFGPGTRLTVT.

The V and J genes are TRBV13 and TRBJ1-1; tentatively, D is TRBD1 (6 bases). Per the germline V gene, CDR1 is PRHDT and CDR2 is FYEKMQ (reference sequence). This CDR3 spans 20 amino acids. V lost 5 bases and J lost 1, with 29 bases in between. CDR3 amino acids: CASSLLRGGNRESTNTEAFF. The CDR3 DNA is TGTGCCAGCAGCCTCCTCCGGGGGGGGAACAGGGAAAGCACGAACACTGAAGCTTTCTTT.

The genes are TRBV19 and TRBJ2-1, with 8 bases that match TRBD1. Losses at the gene ends were 4 bases for V and 10 bases for J; bases not matched to a gene: 3. CDR3 length: 12 residues. Germline CDR1 LNHDA, CDR2 SQIVND (reference sequence). The CDR3 DNA reads TGTGCCAGTAGTACGACAGGGGAGGAGCAGTTCTTC. It specifies CASSTTGEEQFF.

The chain carries TRBV27 and TRBJ2-2; 10 nucleotides match TRBD2. Germline V lookup: CDR1 MNHEY, CDR2 SMNVEV (reference sequence). V shed 2 bases, J shed 7 bases, and the junction held 4 bases outside the gene matches. This CDR3 has 15 residues. The CDR3, as DNA: TGTGCCAGCAGTTTAACAAGCGGGGGGGGCGGGGAGCTGTTTTTT. It yields the protein CASSLTSGGGGELFF.

The J gene is TRBJ1-1, the V gene TRBV6-5; TRBD1 is a possible D gene (5 bases). There are 14 residues in the CDR3. Germline V CDR1 and CDR2: MNHEY, SVGAGI. V lost 7 bases and J lost 0, with 12 bases in between. The CDR3 coding sequence is TGTGCCAGCACCCCTAGACAGATGAACACTGAAGCTTTCTTT. Its protein product is CASTPRQMNTEAFF.

The chain uses TRBV27 and TRBJ1-1; the D gene is possibly TRBD1 (6 bases). Per germline, CDR1 MNHEY and CDR2 SMNVEV (reference sequence). Trimming left V 6 bases short and J 4 bases short, with 21 bases between. CDR3 size: 16 residues. CDR3 loop: CASSSITPTGSTEAFF. In nucleotides, the CDR3 is TGTGCCAGCAGCTCTATTACCCCCACAGGGAGCACTGAAGCTTTCTTT.

This clone was observed a single time. Here the CDR3 DNA reads TGTGCCAGCAGTGAAAGGGCAGGGAATCACTACAATGAGCAGTTCTTC. This sequence encodes CASSERAGNHYNEQFF. The J gene is TRBJ2-1, the V gene TRBV6-1; perhaps TRBD1 as D (5 bases). From germline, CDR1 is MNHNS and CDR2 SASEGT. The ends were cut back, 2 bases at V and 3 bases at J, with 14 bases in the middle. This CDR3 comprises 16 residues.

The chain has TRBV19 and TRBJ2-3, with TRBD2 matching over 8 bases. Germline CDR1 reads LNHDA; CDR2 reads SQIVND (reference sequence). V shed 4 bases and J 4 bases; nucleotides not matched to a gene: 7. The CDR3 has 15 amino acids. CDR3 residues: CASSTRGGWADTQYF. CDR3 coding DNA: TGTGCCAGTAGTACCCGGGGGGGCTGGGCAGATACGCAGTATTTT.

This sequence joins TRBV6-1 and TRBJ2-5; 9 nucleotides align to TRBD2. Germline V gene sequence: CDR1 MNHNS, CDR2 SASEGT. Trimming cost V 1 base and J 1 base; bases outside gene matches: 7. This CDR3 region has 17 residues. The CDR3 sequence is CASSEEVAGVSQETQYF. The CDR3 DNA follows: TGTGCCAGCAGTGAAGAGGTAGCGGGAGTCTCCCAAGAGACCCAGTACTTC.

This chain links TRBV6-6 with TRBJ2-2, with D perhaps matching TRBD2 (6 bases). With 7 bases removed from V and 5 bases from J, the gap between germline ends came to 11 bases. Germline assignment: CDR1 MNHNY and CDR2 SVGAGI (reference sequence). This CDR3 contains 13 residues. The CDR3 loop is CASTLGGTGELFF. CDR3 DNA sequence: TGTGCCAGCACCTTGGGGGGTACCGGGGAGCTGTTTTTT.

This clone has a handful of counts. This chain joins TRBV6-5 and TRBJ1-1, with 8 bases that match TRBD1. This CDR3 has 13 amino acids. The V and J ends lost 6 bases and 4 bases, in that order; junction bases with no gene match: 4. CDR1 and CDR2 (germline): MNHEY, SVGAGI. The DNA of the CDR3 is TGTGCCAGCAGAACAGGGGGAGGCACTGAAGCTTTCTTT. As protein: CASRTGGGTEAFF.

In regard to this clone: One end of the junction does not line up with germline, which may come from a read error. The rearrangement uses TRBV19 and TRBJ1-4; 7 bases agree with TRBD1. Germline loops: CDR1 LNHDA, CDR2 SQIVND (reference sequence). This CDR3 spans 14 amino acids. The CDR3 reads CASRIRDRVEKLFF. In DNA form, the CDR3 reads TGTGCCAGTCGTATTAGAGACAGGGTCGAAAAACTGTTTTTT.

This rearrangement joins TRBV28 to TRBJ2-1; the D gene is possibly TRBD2 (5 bases). V was pared by 8 bases and J by 2 bases, with 16 bases between. The CDR3 runs to 15 residues. Germline V lookup: CDR1 MDHEN, CDR2 SYDVKM. CDR3 sequence: CASRLGSVAYNEQFF. CDR3 in DNA: TGTGCCAGCCGGCTTGGGAGCGTCGCCTACAATGAGCAGTTCTTC. The complete variable domain, with remaining parts taken from reference TRBV28 and TRBJ2-1, reads DVKVTQSSRYLVKRTGEKVFLECVQDMDHENMFWYRQDPGLGLRLIYFSYDVKMKEKGDIPEGYSVSREKKERFSLILESASTNQTSMYLCASRLGSVAYNEQFFGPGTRLTVL.

V is TRBV27 and J is TRBJ1-2; D remains ambiguous. Trimming cost V 0 bases and J 4 bases, with 9 bases left between them. Germline-derived CDR1 and CDR2 are MNHEY and SMNVEV (reference sequence). The length of the CDR3 is 14 residues. The CDR3: CASSLSAGGYGYTF. CDR3 DNA sequence: TGTGCCAGCAGTTTATCAGCCGGTGGCTATGGCTACACCTTC.

The V and J genes are TRBV7-2 and TRBJ1-5, with 8 bases aligning to TRBD1. Germline V gene lookup returns CDR1 SGHTA and CDR2 FQGNSA. This CDR3 is built from 16 residues. Trimming cost V 5 bases and J 3 bases; bases outside gene matches: 9. CDR3 in DNA: TGTGCCAGCAGCGTATCCGGGACAGGATACAATCAGCCCCAGCATTTT. It codes for CASSVSGTGYNQPQHF. Looking up the rest from reference TRBV7-2 and TRBJ1-5 gives the full variable domain: GAGVSQSPSNKVTEKGKDVELRCDPISGHTALYWYRQSLGQGLEFLIYFQGNSAPDKSGLPSDRFSAERTGGSVSTLTIQRTQQEDSAVYLCASSVSGTGYNQPQHFGDGTRLSIL.

The chain uses TRBV6-5 and TRBJ2-3, with 12 bases aligning to TRBD2. The length of the CDR3 is 15 residues. Germline V gives CDR1 MNHEY, CDR2 SVGAGI. Unmatched junction bases numbered 0, after V lost 5 bases and J lost 0 bases. The CDR3 is CASSLAGGSTDTQYF. In DNA form, the CDR3 reads TGTGCCAGCAGTCTAGCGGGAGGGAGCACAGATACGCAGTATTTT.